This TCR beta chain comes out of a study of memory CD4+ T cells and cytomegalovirus serostatus. Study overall: Donors were healthy Belgian adults, 10 or so CMV seropositive and 24 seronegative. Findings and limits, study-wide: Suggested: most of the CMV-linked TCR signature lies in CD4+ memory cells. Each of fewer than 80 CMV-associated TCRbeta sequences occurred in one to five individuals.

Points on this clone: The antigen is unknown.

Original data processing: After removing out-of-frame reads, around 2,100,000 distinct TCRbeta sequences remained. Repertoires were generated with immunoSEQ multiplex PCR, while TCRdb's copy carries only in-frame clones and drops some. V and J calls and clone size are those listed in that table; D and trimming were worked out from the DNA. Of 55,000 to 65,000 clones in the sample, about three quarters were seen once. The sort gate was single viable CD3+CD4+CD8-CD45RO+ cells for memory CD4+ T cells. Germline loops: CDR1 SGHNT, CDR2 YENEEA. Losses at the gene ends were 5 bases for V and 3 bases for J; bases not matched to a gene: 7. This CDR3 has 14 amino acids.

The TCR originated in an adult in good health and CMV-seronegative. Sequencing was done on a sample of memory CD4+ T cells from blood. V and J are TRBV11-3 and TRBJ2-7; 7 positions match TRBD2. CDR3 loop: CASSLNRGSYEQYF. CDR3 nucleotides: TGTGCCAGCAGCCTTAATCGCGGGAGCTACGAGCAGTACTTC.